A single sample gave rise to the 27 T cell receptor beta chains below, sequenced in a study of cytomegalovirus exposure and HLA in healthy donors. Sequencing was performed with immunoSEQ multiplex PCR; in TCRdb, only in-frame clones are kept and a portion is missing. The data hold more than 200,000 clones, with around 90% observed a single time. The sample was PBMCs. These receptors came from a woman aged 25 to 39 in good health and CMV-seronegative.

V and J are TRBV7-9 and TRBJ1-5, with no clear D. This CDR3 region has 18 residues. V dropped 4 bases and J dropped 2 bases, with 21 bases sitting between them. Germline loops: CDR1 SEHNR, CDR2 FQNEAQ (reference sequence). CDR3 nucleotide sequence: TGTGCCAGCAGCTCTAGTAGAGGGTCCCCGGGCGGCAATCAGCCCCAGCATTTT. Translating gives CASSSSRGSPGGNQPQHF.

The chain links TRBV5-1 to TRBJ2-2; 7 bases align to TRBD1. Germline CDR1 reads SGHRS; CDR2 reads YFSETQ. This CDR3 is 15 amino acids long. V shed 0 bases, J shed 3 bases, and the junction held 2 bases outside the gene matches. CDR3: CASSLGTGDTGELFF. As DNA, the CDR3 is TGCGCCAGCAGCTTGGGAACAGGGGACACCGGGGAGCTGTTTTTT.

J is TRBJ1-3 and V is TRBV5-4, with D possibly TRBD1 on 5 matching bases. The germline V and J ends were trimmed by 5 bases and 2 bases, with 14 bases remaining between them. The length of the CDR3 is 15 residues. Germline CDR1 is SGHNT and CDR2 is YYREEE (reference sequence). The CDR3 sequence: CASSGAGDTGNTIYF. CDR3 sequence (DNA): TGTGCCAGCAGTGGGGCGGGAGATACTGGAAACACCATATATTTT.

This sequence joins TRBV27 and TRBJ1-2, with a tentative D call TRBD1 (5 bases). The CDR3 has 13 amino acids. V shed 5 bases and J shed 5 bases, with 12 bases lying between them. CDR1 and CDR2 (germline): MNHEY, SMNVEV (reference sequence). The CDR3 region is CASSHREGYGYTF. The CDR3 coding sequence is TGTGCCAGCAGTCACCGCGAGGGGTATGGCTACACCTTC.

The chain has TRBV27 and TRBJ1-1, with TRBD1 identical over 7 bases. V shed 3 bases, J shed 3 bases, and the junction held 4 bases outside the gene matches. The germline V gene has CDR1 MNHEY and CDR2 SMNVEV (reference sequence). This CDR3 comprises 14 residues. The CDR3 loop reads CASSFGQADTEAFF. CDR3 bases: TGTGCCAGCAGTTTCGGACAGGCCGACACTGAAGCTTTCTTT.

The rearrangement joins TRBV25-1 to TRBJ2-1; D might be TRBD1 (6 bases). The germline CDR1 and CDR2 sequences are MGHDK and SYGVNS. Trimming cost V 2 bases and J 6 bases, with 17 bases left between them. This CDR3 has 16 amino acids. The CDR3 sequence: CASSEPLQGWGNEQFF. CDR3 DNA sequence: TGTGCCAGCAGTGAACCCCTACAGGGATGGGGCAATGAGCAGTTCTTC. The whole variable domain, remainder taken from reference TRBV25-1 and TRBJ2-1, is EADIYQTPRYLVIGTGKKITLECSQTMGHDKMYWYQQDPGMELHLIHYSYGVNSTEKGDLSSESTVSRIRTEHFPLTLESARPSHTSQYLCASSEPLQGWGNEQFFGPGTRLTVL.

J is TRBJ2-7 and V is TRBV27; no clear D gene. The CDR3 spans 14 residues. Germline V lookup: CDR1 MNHEY, CDR2 SMNVEV (reference sequence). The V gene lost 6 bases and the J gene lost 4 bases, with 16 bases spanning the gap. The CDR3 DNA sequence: TGTGCCAGCAGCCCACTAACCGCGGCTTACGAGCAGTACTTC. Translated: CASSPLTAAYEQYF.

The chain combines TRBV7-9 with TRBJ1-2, with D uncertain. Trimming took off 5 bases at V and 4 bases at J, with 20 bases between the two ends. The CDR3 spans 16 residues. Germline values: CDR1 SEHNR, CDR2 FQNEAQ (reference sequence). Here the CDR3 DNA reads TGTGCCAGCAGCCTTGGATTCGGCGGCTCGGGCTATGGCTACACCTTC. This gives the protein CASSLGFGGSGYGYTF.

This rearrangement joins TRBV11-2 to TRBJ2-7; 8 nucleotides align to TRBD1. The CDR3 loop spans 14 amino acids. The germline V gene has CDR1 SGHAT and CDR2 FQNNGV. V lost 1 base to trimming and J lost 3 bases; unmatched junction nucleotides: 2. CDR3 bases: TGTGCCAGCAGCTTAGGCGGACAGGGCTACGAGCAGTACTTC. Translated: CASSLGGQGYEQYF.

In this sample, this clone turned up many times. The V call is TRBV6-1, the J call TRBJ2-1; no reliable D call. This CDR3 region has 14 residues. V was trimmed by 2 bases and J by 4 bases, leaving 9 bases between them. Germline lookup yields CDR1 MNHNS and CDR2 SASEGT. The CDR3: CASSESGTYNEQFF. Here the CDR3 DNA reads TGTGCCAGCAGTGAATCCGGAACTTACAATGAGCAGTTCTTC.

This chain connects TRBV27 to TRBJ1-4; D not resolved. V dropped 1 base and J dropped 1 base, with 13 bases sitting between them. The CDR3 consists of 17 residues. Germline CDR1 reads MNHEY; CDR2 reads SMNVEV (reference sequence). The CDR3, as DNA: TGTGCCAGCAGTTTATTCCCAGGAGCGGGAACTAATGAAAAACTGTTTTTT. It encodes CASSLFPGAGTNEKLFF. Variable domain in full (rest from reference TRBV27 and TRBJ1-4): EAQVTQNPRYLITVTGKKLTVTCSQNMNHEYMSWYRQDPGLGLRQIYYSMNVEVTDKGDVPEGYKVSRKEKRNFPLILESPSPNQTSLYFCASSLFPGAGTNEKLFFGSGTQLSVL.

J is TRBJ2-4 and V is TRBV6-1; 9 nucleotides match TRBD1. The CDR3 totals 13 residues. V lost 3 bases and J lost 6; bases outside the gene matches: 0. Germline V gives CDR1 MNHNS, CDR2 SASEGT. The chain's CDR3 is CASSEGQGNIQYF. CDR3 sequence (DNA): TGTGCCAGCAGTGAGGGACAGGGAAACATTCAGTACTTC.

The chain recombines TRBV18 with TRBJ2-7, with D possibly being TRBD1 (6 bases). Per the germline V gene, CDR1 is KGHSH and CDR2 is LQKENI. The V end lost 2 bases, the J end lost 0 bases, and 26 bases lay between the germline ends. The CDR3 contains 20 residues. CDR3 sequence: CASSPANLRQAGLNSYEQYF. Here the CDR3 DNA reads TGTGCCAGCTCACCAGCTAATTTGAGACAGGCCGGACTGAACTCCTACGAGCAGTACTTC.

The rearrangement uses TRBV7-6 and TRBJ2-7; 10 bases are shared with TRBD2. The CDR3 is made up of 15 amino acids. V lost 5 bases to trimming and J lost 3 bases; unmatched junction nucleotides: 7. Germline CDR1 is SGHVS and CDR2 is FNYEAQ. The chain's CDR3 is CASSPGTSAYYEQYF. CDR3 bases: TGTGCCAGCAGCCCGGGGACTAGCGCATACTACGAGCAGTACTTC.

The chain is built from TRBV4-3 and TRBJ2-6; D remains ambiguous. The CDR3 covers 16 residues. The V end was cut by 0 bases, the J end by 0 bases, with 6 bases between. CDR1 is LGHNA, CDR2 YSLEER, per germline. The CDR3 here is CASSQDRLSGANVLTF. The CDR3 coding sequence is TGCGCCAGCAGCCAAGACAGACTCTCTGGGGCCAACGTCCTGACTTTC.

The sample holds one count of this clone. The J gene is TRBJ2-7, the V gene TRBV19; D is perhaps TRBD1 (5 bases). CDR3 length: 13 amino acids. Trimming pared 7 bases from V and 5 bases from J, leaving 15 bases between. Germline CDR1 and CDR2: LNHDA and SQIVND (reference sequence). The CDR3: CASTWTLLHEQYF. Here the CDR3 DNA reads TGTGCCAGTACCTGGACACTTCTCCACGAGCAGTACTTC.

The chain employs TRBV2 and TRBJ1-4; maybe TRBD1 (6 bases). Germline V CDR1 and CDR2: SNHLY, FYNNEI. V was pared by 5 bases and J by 0 bases, with 10 bases between. The CDR3 extends over 15 amino acids. This CDR3 reads CASSQQGATNEKLFF. The CDR3 nucleotides read TGTGCCAGCAGTCAACAGGGTGCAACTAATGAAAAACTGTTTTTT.

The chain combines TRBV6-6 with TRBJ2-3, with a tentative D call TRBD1 (6 bases). The CDR3 has 16 amino acids. Germline V gene lookup returns CDR1 MNHNY and CDR2 SVGAGI (reference sequence). Trimming took off 5 bases at V and 3 bases at J, with 18 bases between the two ends. The CDR3 reads CASSANRVWATDTQYF. CDR3 DNA: TGTGCCAGCAGTGCCAACAGGGTCTGGGCTACAGATACGCAGTATTTT.

The chain couples TRBV7-2 to TRBJ2-5; TRBD2 is a possible D gene (6 bases). CDR1 is SGHTA and CDR2 is FQGNSA in the germline V gene. The V gene lost 2 bases and the J gene lost 5 bases, with 6 bases spanning the gap. CDR3 length equals 12 residues. Here the CDR3 DNA reads TGTGCCAGCAGCTTAAGCGGGGAGACCCAGTACTTC. Amino acid sequence: CASSLSGETQYF.

CDR3 in amino acids: CASSQTTGMNTEAFF. For the CDR3, the DNA is TGTGCCAGCAGCCAGACGACAGGAATGAACACTGAAGCTTTCTTT. This chain joins TRBV11-2 and TRBJ1-1, with D perhaps TRBD1 (6 bases). Trimming pared 5 bases from V and 0 bases from J, leaving 13 bases between. Germline V gives CDR1 SGHAT, CDR2 FQNNGV. The CDR3 loop spans 15 amino acids.

The CDR3 nucleotides are TGTGCCAGCAGCGTAGATGAGGTCCAACAGGGGCAAGACATGGGCAATGAGCAGTTCTTC. Protein sequence: CASSVDEVQQGQDMGNEQFF. V gene TRBV9 combines with J gene TRBJ2-1, with 7 bases fitting TRBD1. Germline loops: CDR1 SGDLS, CDR2 YYNGEE. Trimming removed 0 bases from V and 6 bases from J; junction bases left unmatched: 21. CDR3 size: 20 residues.

J is TRBJ1-5 and V is TRBV18; TRBD1 aligns across 9 bases. This CDR3 is built from 15 residues. CDR1 and CDR2 from the germline V gene are KGHSH and LQKENI. V shed 3 bases and J 5 bases; nucleotides not matched to a gene: 5. CDR3 in DNA: TGTGCCAGCTCACCGACGGGACAGGGCCATCAGCCCCAGCATTTT. The encoded protein is CASSPTGQGHQPQHF. The variable domain in full, with the rest retrieved from reference TRBV18 and TRBJ1-5, is NAGVMQNPRHLVRRRGQEARLRCSPMKGHSHVYWYRQLPEEGLKFMVYLQKENIIDESGMPKERFSAEFPKEGPSILRIQQVVRGDSAAYFCASSPTGQGHQPQHFGDGTRLSIL.

Concerning this clone: Sequence at one end of the junction differs from germline and may be a read error. This chain joins TRBV9 and TRBJ2-1, with 7 bases lining up with TRBD2. Germline CDR1 reads SGDLS; CDR2 reads YYNGEE. The CDR3 loop spans 15 amino acids. CDR3 amino acids: CASSVGSTSYDEQFF. Written as DNA, the CDR3 is TGTGCCAGCAGCGTAGGTTCGACTAGCTACGATGAGCAGTTCTTC.

V gene TRBV30 combines with J gene TRBJ2-5; D gene uncertain. The CDR3 covers 13 residues. V was pared by 4 bases and J by 1 base, with 10 bases between. Germline CDR1 GTSNPN, CDR2 SVGIG (reference sequence). CDR3 protein: CAWTTLVQETQYF. In DNA form, the CDR3 reads TGTGCCTGGACGACCCTAGTCCAAGAGACCCAGTACTTC.

This chain uses TRBV11-3 with TRBJ2-7, with D hard to call. The ends were cut back, 4 bases at V and 1 base at J, with 14 bases in the middle. Germline V gives CDR1 SGHNT, CDR2 YENEEA. The CDR3 runs to 15 residues. CDR3 region: CASSSNRVLSYEQYF. CDR3 in DNA: TGTGCCAGCAGCTCAAACCGGGTCCTTTCCTACGAGCAGTACTTC.

The gene calls are TRBV5-1 and TRBJ2-4; no clear D gene. Germline V gene data show CDR1 as SGHRS and CDR2 as YFSETQ. Trimming shortened V by 0 bases and J by 3 bases, and 13 bases separated the two germline ends. This CDR3 has 16 residues. The CDR3 protein is CASSLARVVSKNIQYF. The CDR3 nucleotides are TGCGCCAGCAGCTTGGCTAGGGTCGTGAGCAAAAACATTCAGTACTTC. Combining the CDR3 with reference TRBV5-1 and TRBJ2-4 gives the whole variable domain KAGVTQTPRYLIKTRGQQVTLSCSPISGHRSVSWYQQTPGQGLQFLFEYFSETQRNKGNFPGRFSGRQFSNSRSEMNVSTLELGDSALYLCASSLARVVSKNIQYFGAGTRLSVL.

This chain connects TRBV9 to TRBJ1-4, with D possibly matching TRBD1 (6 bases). Trimming took 0 bases from V and 4 from J, leaving 10 bases between them. Germline lookup yields CDR1 SGDLS and CDR2 YYNGEE. The CDR3 is 15 amino acids. The CDR3 loop is CASSVGGALNEKLFF. The DNA of the CDR3 is TGTGCCAGCAGCGTAGGGGGGGCACTTAATGAAAAACTGTTTTTT. The full variable domain, completed using reference TRBV9 and TRBJ1-4, is DSGVTQTPKHLITATGQRVTLRCSPRSGDLSVYWYQQSLDQGLQFLIQYYNGEERAKGNILERFSAQQFPDLHSELNLSSLELGDSALYFCASSVGGALNEKLFFGSGTQLSVL.